This TCR beta chain was sequenced during a study of cytomegalovirus exposure and HLA in healthy donors. PCR primers comprised 60 Vbeta and 13 Jbeta primers. This table comes from immunoSEQ multiplex PCR, and its TCRdb copy is limited to in-frame clones, with some not included. The sample contains under 200,000 clones, over 70% of which appear only once. This CDR3 has 14 amino acids. V lost 0 bases to trimming and J lost 3 bases, with 10 bases between them. CDR1 is GTSNPN, CDR2 SVGIG, per germline (reference sequence). This clone has only one observation. V usage is TRBV30 and J usage is TRBJ2-3; no firm D call. The specimen sequenced was PBMCs. The sequence was collected from a woman between 50 and 59 years old in good health and CMV-seropositive. The chain's CDR3 is CAWSVNSFTDTQYF. The DNA of the CDR3 is TGTGCCTGGAGTGTAAATAGCTTTACAGATACGCAGTATTTT.